This T cell receptor (beta chain) was sequenced in a study of T cells after yellow fever vaccination. Study outcomes and limitations: The appearance of a small share of clonotypes in both CD4 and CD8 compartments was observed. Researchers cautioned that FACS-sorted repertoires could harbor abundant clonotypes contaminating from the bulk population. Subsequent to the booster, the majority of primary-vaccination clones reappeared (96% CD4, 88% CD8).

This clonotype was seen at least ten times. Its matching antigen is unknown. This CDR3 has 16 amino acids. The germline V gene encodes CDR1 LGHDT and CDR2 YNNKEL (reference sequence). V was pared by 3 bases and J by 6 bases, with 11 bases of the junction left unmatched. One entry per CDR3 protein, called by TCRdb with MiXCR from the 5' RACE reads. Found here are 78,000 or so distinct CDR3 sequences, around 7% of them singletons; the top ten hold about 27%. The chain combines TRBV3-1 with TRBJ1-2; 9 nucleotides agree with TRBD1. This sample comprised CD8+ T cells sorted from PBMCs, obtained roughly 10 days after the first yellow fever vaccination. The TCR originated in a young man who received the YFV17D yellow fever vaccine. The CDR3 nucleotides read TGTGCCAGCAGCCACTACCCCGGGACAGGGAGCGATGGCTACACCTTC. As protein: CASSHYPGTGSDGYTF.